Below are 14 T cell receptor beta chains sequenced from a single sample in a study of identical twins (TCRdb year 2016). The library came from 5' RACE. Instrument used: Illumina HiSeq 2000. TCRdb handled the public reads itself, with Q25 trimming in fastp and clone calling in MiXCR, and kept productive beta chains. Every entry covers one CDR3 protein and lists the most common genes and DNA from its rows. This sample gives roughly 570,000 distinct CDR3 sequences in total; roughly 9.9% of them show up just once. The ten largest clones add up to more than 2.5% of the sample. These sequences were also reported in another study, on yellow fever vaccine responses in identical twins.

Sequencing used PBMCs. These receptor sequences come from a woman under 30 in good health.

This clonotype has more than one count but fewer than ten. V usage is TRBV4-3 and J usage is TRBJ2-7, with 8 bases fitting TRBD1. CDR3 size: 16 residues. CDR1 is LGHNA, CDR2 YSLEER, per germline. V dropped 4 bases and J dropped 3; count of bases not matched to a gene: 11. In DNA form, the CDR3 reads TGCGCCAGCAGCCCAGGATGGGTAGACAGGGGCTACGAGCAGTACTTC. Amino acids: CASSPGWVDRGYEQYF.

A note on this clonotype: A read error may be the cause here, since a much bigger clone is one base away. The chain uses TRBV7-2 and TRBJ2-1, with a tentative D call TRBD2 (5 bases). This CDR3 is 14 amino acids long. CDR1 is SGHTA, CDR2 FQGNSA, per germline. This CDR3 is CASSLFAGMDEQSF. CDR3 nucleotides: TGTGCCAGCAGCTTATTTGCGGGTATGGATGAGCAGTCCTTC.

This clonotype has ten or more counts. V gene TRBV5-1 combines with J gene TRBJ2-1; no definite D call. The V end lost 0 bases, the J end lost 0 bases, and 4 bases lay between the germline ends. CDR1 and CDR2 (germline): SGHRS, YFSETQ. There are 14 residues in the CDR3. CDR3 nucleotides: TGCGCCAGCAGCTTGGAGGACTCCTACAATGAGCAGTTCTTC. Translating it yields CASSLEDSYNEQFF.

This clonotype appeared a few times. The CDR3 DNA reads TGCAGTGCTAGAGATCGGCAGGGAGTACGATGGTACGAGCAGTACTTC. It yields the protein CSARDRQGVRWYEQYF. V and J are TRBV20-1 and TRBJ2-7; D is possibly TRBD1 or TRBD2 (5 bases each). Per germline, CDR1 DFQATT and CDR2 SNEGSKA (reference sequence). The V end lost 0 bases, the J end lost 4 bases, and 19 bases lay between the germline ends. The CDR3 extends over 16 amino acids.

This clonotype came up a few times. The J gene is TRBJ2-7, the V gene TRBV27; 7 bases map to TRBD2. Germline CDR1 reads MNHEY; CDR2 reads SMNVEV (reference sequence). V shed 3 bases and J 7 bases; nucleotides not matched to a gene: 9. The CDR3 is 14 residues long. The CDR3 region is CASSFYAGVLEQYF. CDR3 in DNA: TGTGCCAGCAGTTTCTATGCGGGAGTATTAGAGCAGTACTTC.

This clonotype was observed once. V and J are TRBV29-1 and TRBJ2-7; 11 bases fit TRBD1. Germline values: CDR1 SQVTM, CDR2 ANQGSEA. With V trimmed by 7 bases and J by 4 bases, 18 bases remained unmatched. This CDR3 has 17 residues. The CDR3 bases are TGCAGCGCGTCGTACCCCCTGTCCCGGGACAGGGGGTACGAGCAGTACTTC. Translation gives CSASYPLSRDRGYEQYF.

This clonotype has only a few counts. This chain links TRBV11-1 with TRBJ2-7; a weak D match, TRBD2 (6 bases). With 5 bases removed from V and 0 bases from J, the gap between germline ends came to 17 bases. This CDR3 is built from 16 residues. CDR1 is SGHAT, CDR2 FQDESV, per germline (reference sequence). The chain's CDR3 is CASSPIFRELSYEQYF. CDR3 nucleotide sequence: TGTGCCAGCAGCCCGATTTTCCGGGAGCTCTCCTACGAGCAGTACTTC.

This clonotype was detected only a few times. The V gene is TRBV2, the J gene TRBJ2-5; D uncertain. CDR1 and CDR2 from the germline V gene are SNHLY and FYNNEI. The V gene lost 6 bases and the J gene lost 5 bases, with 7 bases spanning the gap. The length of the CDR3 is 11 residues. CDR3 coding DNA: TGTGCCAGCAGATCCAGGGAGACCCAGTACTTC. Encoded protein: CASRSRETQYF.

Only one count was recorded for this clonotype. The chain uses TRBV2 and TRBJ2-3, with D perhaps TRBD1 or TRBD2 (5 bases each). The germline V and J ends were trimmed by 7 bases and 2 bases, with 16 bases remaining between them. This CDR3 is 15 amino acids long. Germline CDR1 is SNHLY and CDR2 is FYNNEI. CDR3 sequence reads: CASKGPGSYTDTQYF. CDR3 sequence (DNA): TGTGCCAGCAAGGGCCCAGGGAGCTACACAGATACGCAGTATTTT.

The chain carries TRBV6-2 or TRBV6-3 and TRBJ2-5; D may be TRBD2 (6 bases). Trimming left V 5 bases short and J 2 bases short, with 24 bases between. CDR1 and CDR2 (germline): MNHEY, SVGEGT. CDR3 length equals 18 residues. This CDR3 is CASSLTTIPLAAQETQYF. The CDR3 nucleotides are TGTGCCAGCAGTCTCACAACCATACCACTAGCAGCTCAAGAGACCCAGTACTTC.

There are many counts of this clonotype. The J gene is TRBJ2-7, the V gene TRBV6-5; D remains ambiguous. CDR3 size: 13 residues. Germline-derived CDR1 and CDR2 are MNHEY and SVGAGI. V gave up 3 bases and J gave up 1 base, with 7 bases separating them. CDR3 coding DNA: TGTGCCAGCAGTTATCCGGAATCCTACGAGCAGTACTTC. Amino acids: CASSYPESYEQYF.

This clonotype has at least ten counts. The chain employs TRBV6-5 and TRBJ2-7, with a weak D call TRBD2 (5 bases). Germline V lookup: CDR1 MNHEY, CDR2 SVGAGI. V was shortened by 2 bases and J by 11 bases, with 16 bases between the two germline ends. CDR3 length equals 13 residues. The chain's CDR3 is CASSYPGSAFEYF. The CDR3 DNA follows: TGTGCCAGCAGTTACCCGGGATCAGCTTTCGAGTACTTC.

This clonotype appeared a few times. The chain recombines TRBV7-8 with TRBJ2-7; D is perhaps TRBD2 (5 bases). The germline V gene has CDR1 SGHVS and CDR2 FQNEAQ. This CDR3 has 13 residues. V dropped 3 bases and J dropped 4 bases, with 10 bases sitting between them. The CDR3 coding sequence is TGTGCCAGCAGCTTTGACGGGGTTTACGAGCAGTACTTC. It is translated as CASSFDGVYEQYF.

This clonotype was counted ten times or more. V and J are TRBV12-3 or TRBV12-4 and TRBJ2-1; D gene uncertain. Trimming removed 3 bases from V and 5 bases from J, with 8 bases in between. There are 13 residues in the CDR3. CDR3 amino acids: CASSLVPDNEQFF. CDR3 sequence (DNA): TGTGCCAGCAGTTTGGTTCCGGACAATGAGCAGTTCTTC.